The rows below give T cell receptor beta chains drawn from one sample of a study of T-cell memory formation after mild COVID-19. MiXCR, run by TCRdb on the 5' RACE reads, gives a single entry per CDR3 protein. Here the sample spans 550,000 to 600,000 distinct CDR3 sequences, 15% to 20% being singletons. Material: PBMCs or a T cell subset sorted from them (not recorded which). The origin of the receptors is an adult woman who had mild COVID-19 (a few samples of this study predate the infection). Cell type and time point are not known. Both conserved end residues are part of each CDR3. Fields, in order: V gene, clone size, D gene, J gene, CDR3 DNA, CDR3 protein. D genes are given only for firm matches. Rows may omit the clone size; those that give it use once, few, many or a size class.

TRBV5-1	few	TRBD2	TRBJ2-2	TGCGCCAGCAGCTTGCCCTTAGCGGGGGCGCCGGGCGGGGAGCTGTTTTTT	CASSLPLAGAPGGELFF
TRBV12-3/TRBV12-4	few	.	TRBJ2-7	TGTGCCAGCAGTTTAGCGACCCTGTACGAGCAGTACTTC	CASSLATLYEQYF
TRBV12-3/TRBV12-4	few	.	TRBJ2-5	TGTGCCAGCAGCCCCCCACAGGGTTTCCAAGAGACCCAGTACTTC	CASSPPQGFQETQYF
TRBV4-1	few	TRBD1	TRBJ1-5	TGCGCCAGCAGCCAAGGGGACAGGGGGTTTCAGCCCCAGCATTTT	CASSQGDRGFQPQHF
TRBV7-6	few	TRBD1	TRBJ2-7	TGTGCCAGCAGTGGGACGGGACAGGGATACGAGCAGTACTTC	CASSGTGQGYEQYF
TRBV20-1	.	TRBD2	TRBJ2-3	TGCAGTTCACATAGCGGGGTGGATACGCAGTATTTT	CSSHSGVDTQYF
TRBV4-2	few	.	TRBJ2-7	TGTGCCAGCAGCCAGGCGGATCAAAGCTCCTACGAGCAGTACTTC	CASSQADQSSYEQYF
TRBV6-5	once	TRBD1	TRBJ1-1	TGTGCCAGCAGTTCCGGGACAGGGGCTGACACTGAAGCTTTCTTT	CASSSGTGADTEAFF
TRBV10-3	.	.	TRBJ2-1	TGTGCCATCACTGGGGGAGGACCCTACAATGAGCAGTTCTTC	CAITGGGPYNEQFF
TRBV3-1	few	.	TRBJ1-2	TGTGCCAGCAGCCCTCCTTACAGAAACTATGGCTACACCTTC	CASSPPYRNYGYTF
TRBV13	.	TRBD1	TRBJ1-2	TGTGCCAGCAGCTCACGCCCTGGAGGGGGCGTATATGGCTACACCTTC	CASSSRPGGGVYGYTF
TRBV12-3/TRBV12-4	.	.	TRBJ1-2	TGTGCCAGCAGTCCCCAGGTGGGTTATGGCTACACCTTC	CASSPQVGYGYTF